Listed here are 4 T cell receptor beta chains from one sample, sequenced in a study of OX40 agonist ivuxolimab in advanced cancers. Libraries were prepared by immunoSEQ multiplex PCR; TCRdb keeps only in-frame clonotypes and omits some of them. There are tens of thousands of clones in the sample; approximately 80% occur only once, and less than 0.9% lies in the top ten. This specimen consisted of CD4+ or CD8+ T cells sorted from blood, obtained in a trial of the OX40 agonist ivuxolimab. These receptor sequences come from an adult with an advanced solid tumor such as melanoma, head and neck, liver or kidney cancer.

CDR3 residues: CASSGQGQETQYF. DNA for the CDR3: TGTGCCAGCAGCGGCCAAGGGCAAGAGACCCAGTACTTC. The chain has TRBV7-9 and TRBJ2-5; D gene ambiguous. V lost 5 bases, J lost 2 bases, and 9 bases lay in between. There are 13 residues in the CDR3. The germline V gene has CDR1 SEHNR and CDR2 FQNEAQ (reference sequence). Full variable domain (remainder filled in from reference TRBV7-9 and TRBJ2-5): DTGVSQNPRHKITKRGQNVTFRCDPISEHNRLYWYRQTLGQGPEFLTYFQNEAQLEKSRLLSDRFSAERPKGSFSTLEIQRTEQGDSAMYLCASSGQGQETQYFGPGTRLLVL.

The chain carries TRBV29-1 and TRBJ1-4; D possibly corresponds to TRBD1 (5 bases). This CDR3 has 13 amino acids. From germline, CDR1 is SQVTM and CDR2 ANQGSEA. Between the trimmed V and J ends, which lost 3 bases and 8 bases, there was a span of 13 bases. CDR3 in amino acids: CSVDVGAGEKLFF. The CDR3 coding sequence is TGCAGCGTTGATGTCGGGGCGGGAGAAAAACTGTTTTTT.

The sample holds a few counts of this clone. This chain joins TRBV5-4 and TRBJ2-1; no reliable D call. The CDR3 length is 14 residues. The V end was cut by 3 bases, the J end by 6 bases, with 13 bases between. Germline V gene data show CDR1 as SGHNT and CDR2 as YYREEE (reference sequence). The CDR3 sequence is CASSYQERANEQFF. Written as DNA, the CDR3 is TGTGCCAGCAGCTACCAGGAACGGGCCAATGAGCAGTTCTTC. Full variable domain (missing parts from reference TRBV5-4 and TRBJ2-1): ETGVTQSPTHLIKTRGQQVTLRCSSQSGHNTVSWYQQALGQGPQFIFQYYREEENGRGNFPPRFSGLQFPNYSSELNVNALELDDSALYLCASSYQERANEQFFGPGTRLTVL.

The CDR3 DNA is TGTGCCAGCAGCCAAGGGGCAAACTCCTACAATGAGCAGTTCTTC. Translation: CASSQGANSYNEQFF. V and J are TRBV7-6 and TRBJ2-1, with D perhaps TRBD1 (5 bases). This CDR3 has 15 residues. With 5 bases removed from V and 0 bases from J, the gap between germline ends came to 11 bases. CDR1 and CDR2 from the germline V gene are SGHVS and FNYEAQ.